Following are 25 T cell receptor beta chains from one sample sequenced in a study of T cells in Graves' hyperthyroidism and ophthalmopathy. Researchers took RNA transcripts and amplified the TCR beta CDR3 regions from them. Primed by the HTBI set, a first-round RT-PCR was run on the TCR CDR3. MiXCR was run by TCRdb on the multiplex PCR reads, yielding one entry per CDR3 protein. Among 650,000 to 800,000 distinct CDR3 sequences listed, 45% were seen once. Sequencing used peripheral blood or thyroid tissue (not recorded which). All receptors derive from an adult man with Graves' disease, either hyperthyroidism or ophthalmopathy (not recorded which).

On this clonotype: At one of its ends the junction is not consistent with the germline gene, which may arise from a read error. This chain links TRBV7-7 with TRBJ2-2, with D possibly being TRBD1 (6 bases). The CDR3 totals 18 residues. The germline CDR1 and CDR2 sequences are SSHAT and FNYEAQ (reference sequence). This CDR3 is CASSLASLGTSNTGELFF. The DNA for the CDR3 is TGTGCTAGCAGCTTAGCGTCTCTCGGGACATCGAACACCGGGGAGCTGTTTTTT.

Worth noting for this clonotype: A junction boundary mismatches the germline segment, possibly from a read error. The gene calls are TRBV29-1 and TRBJ1-2, with D hard to call. Per the germline V gene, CDR1 is SQVTM and CDR2 is ANQGSEA. The CDR3 length is 13 residues. In nucleotides, the CDR3 is TGCAGCGCCGGGGAGTTAGCGAACTATGACTACACCTTC. Its translation: CSAGELANYDYTF.

The J gene is TRBJ2-5, the V gene TRBV20-1; a possible D gene is TRBD1 (6 bases). The length of the CDR3 is 13 residues. Trimming cost V 5 bases and J 3 bases, with 13 bases left between them. The V gene's germline CDR1 is DFQATT and CDR2 SNEGSKA (reference sequence). The CDR3 region is CSADRKEEETQYF. Written as DNA, the CDR3 is TGCAGTGCTGACAGGAAAGAGGAAGAGACCCAGTACTTC.

This chain connects TRBV27 to TRBJ2-6; unclear D gene. CDR1 and CDR2 from the germline V gene are MNHEY and SMNVEV (reference sequence). This CDR3 has 16 residues. Trimming removed 3 bases from V and 2 bases from J, with 11 bases in between. The CDR3 reads CASSFMANPGANVLTF. The CDR3 DNA follows: TGTGCCAGCAGTTTTATGGCGAACCCTGGGGCCAACGTCCTGACTTTC. The full variable domain, its missing parts supplied by reference TRBV27 and TRBJ2-6, is EAQVTQNPRYLITVTGKKLTVTCSQNMNHEYMSWYRQDPGLGLRQIYYSMNVEVTDKGDVPEGYKVSRKEKRNFPLILESPSPNQTSLYFCASSFMANPGANVLTFGAGSRLTVL.

This rearrangement joins TRBV29-1 to TRBJ1-6; TRBD1 is a possible D gene (5 bases). The germline gives CDR1 SQVTM, CDR2 ANQGSEA. V was clipped by 6 bases and J by 3 bases, with 12 bases between them. The length of the CDR3 is 14 residues. The CDR3 DNA is TGCAGCGTGGGCCAGGGAGGCTATAATTCACCCCTCCACTTT. Encoded protein: CSVGQGGYNSPLHF.

J is TRBJ2-7 and V is TRBV2, with TRBD1 matching over 7 bases. Germline values: CDR1 SNHLY, CDR2 FYNNEI. Trimming at V came to 11 bases and at J to 2 bases, leaving 6 bases not matched to a gene. The CDR3 runs 12 residues. CDR3 bases: TGTGCCTGGAGTGACAGGGCCTACGAGCAGTACTTC. Amino acid sequence: CAWSDRAYEQYF.

This rearrangement joins TRBV12-1 to TRBJ1-6; the table names TRBD1, a call not compared with the DNA. TRBV12-1 is a pseudogene segment. This CDR3 contains 14 residues. CDR3 protein: CASSFEGQNSPLHF. Here the CDR3 DNA reads TGTGCCAGCAGCTTTGAGGGACAGAATTCACCCCTCCACTTT.

In its sample, this clonotype was seen many times. The V gene is TRBV7-9, the J gene TRBJ2-7; TRBD1 matches 8 bases. The CDR3 is made up of 14 amino acids. Unmatched junction bases numbered 8, after V lost 3 bases and J lost 7 bases. Germline lookup yields CDR1 SEHNR and CDR2 FQNEAQ (reference sequence). The CDR3 coding sequence is TGTGCCAGCAGCTTGGGCACCACAGGGGGAGAGCAGTACTTC. Its protein is CASSLGTTGGEQYF.

The genes are TRBV9 and TRBJ1-3; D possibly corresponds to TRBD1 (5 bases). This CDR3 has 15 residues. V gave up 4 bases and J gave up 2 bases, with 13 bases separating them. CDR1 is SGDLS and CDR2 is YYNGEE in the germline V gene. CDR3 DNA: TGTGCCAGCAGCCACCGGGGGGGAACTGGAAACACCATATATTTT. This translates into CASSHRGGTGNTIYF.

On this clonotype itself: It may be a read error: a sequence one base away is much more abundant. The chain employs TRBV7-9 and TRBJ2-7; 11 bases are a match to TRBD1. Germline CDR1 and CDR2: SEHNR and FQNEAQ (reference sequence). CDR3 length: 14 residues. The CDR3 nucleotides read TGTGCCAGCAGCTGGACAGGGGGCCACTACGGGCAGTACTTC. Its translation: CASSWTGGHYGQYF.

The chain couples TRBV2 to TRBJ2-5; tentative D call: TRBD1 (6 bases). V was pared by 8 bases and J by 1 base, with 20 bases between. In germline, CDR1 is SNHLY, CDR2 FYNNEI. There are 16 residues in the CDR3. The CDR3 nucleotides read TGTGCCAGCCGACCACAGGGTTTACGGACCCAAGAGACCCAGTACTTC. This sequence encodes CASRPQGLRTQETQYF.

This clonotype was seen many times. The gene calls are TRBV2 and TRBJ1-4; D may be TRBD1 (5 bases). The CDR3 consists of 14 residues. Trimming removed 4 bases at V and 8 bases at J, with 14 bases between. In germline, CDR1 is SNHLY, CDR2 FYNNEI. CDR3 residues: CASSVRFRGEKLFF. Here the CDR3 DNA reads TGTGCCAGCAGTGTGCGCTTTCGGGGCGAAAAACTGTTTTTT.

In this sample, this clonotype turned up a few times. The rearrangement links TRBV6-4 to TRBJ2-7, with D possibly called TRBD1 or TRBD2 (8 bases each). The V gene lost 8 bases and the J gene lost 6 bases, with 32 bases spanning the gap. CDR1 and CDR2 (germline): MRHNA, SNTAGT. This CDR3 region has 18 residues. CDR3 sequence reads: CASLTRTGPGLGATEQYF. In nucleotides, the CDR3 is TGTGCCAGCTTGACGAGGACAGGGCCGGGACTAGGGGCCACCGAGCAGTACTTC.

The chain recombines TRBV21-1 with TRBJ1-4; TRBD1, as called in the table, went unchecked against the DNA. TRBV21-1 is shown as a pseudogene. The CDR3 contains 15 residues. CDR3 sequence: CASSEGTGVGEKLFF. CDR3 nucleotide sequence: TGTGCCAGCAGCGAAGGGACAGGGGTAGGCGAAAAACTGTTTTTT.

This clonotype has at least ten counts. This chain links TRBV2 with TRBJ1-1, with 7 bases fitting TRBD1. Germline CDR1 and CDR2: SNHLY and FYNNEI. This CDR3 has 14 residues. V lost 5 bases and J lost 1; bases outside the gene matches: 4. The CDR3 loop is CASSQRQGNTEAFF. The CDR3 coding sequence is TGTGCCAGCAGTCAGAGACAGGGGAACACTGAAGCTTTCTTT.

The chain is built from TRBV6-5 and TRBJ1-2; D might be TRBD1 (6 bases). The CDR3 is 15 amino acids. Germline-derived CDR1 and CDR2 are MNHEY and SVGAGI. V was pared by 0 bases and J by 6 bases, with 14 bases between. This CDR3 reads CASSYSATGFDGYTF. The CDR3 DNA reads as TGTGCCAGCAGTTACTCGGCTACAGGGTTTGATGGCTACACCTTC.

The rearrangement links TRBV7-9 to TRBJ2-7; the D is unclear. This CDR3 spans 13 amino acids. The germline CDR1 and CDR2 sequences are SEHNR and FQNEAQ (reference sequence). The V and J ends lost 6 bases and 6 bases respectively, with 15 bases between them. The CDR3 sequence: CASSLLVGFEQYF. As DNA, the CDR3 is TGTGCCAGCAGTCTACTGGTAGGGTTCGAGCAGTACTTC.

The chain joins TRBV7-8 to TRBJ2-5; possible D gene TRBD1, 6 bases. V lost 8 bases to trimming and J lost 5 bases, with 18 bases between them. CDR3 length: 14 residues. Germline assignment: CDR1 SGHVS and CDR2 FQNEAQ. The CDR3 nucleotides are TGTGCCAGCTCCGCGGGCAGGGGCGGGGAGACCCAGTACTTC. Translated: CASSAGRGGETQYF.

This clonotype has a count of ten or more. The chain is built from TRBV2 and TRBJ1-1, with no clear D. This CDR3 is 16 amino acids long. Germline V CDR1 and CDR2: SNHLY, FYNNEI. Trimming left V 8 bases short and J 7 bases short, with 26 bases between. The CDR3 sequence is CASLQGFPDLDGEAFF. DNA of the CDR3: TGTGCCAGCCTTCAAGGCTTTCCGGACCTGGATGGTGAAGCTTTCTTT.

This clonotype was detected a few times. V and J are TRBV20-1 and TRBJ1-2, with D perhaps TRBD1 (6 bases). Trimming shortened V by 1 base and J by 7 bases, and 22 bases separated the two germline ends. The CDR3 is made up of 16 amino acids. The germline V gene encodes CDR1 DFQATT and CDR2 SNEGSKA (reference sequence). CDR3 protein: CSARVGGGAFSPGYTF. The DNA for the CDR3 is TGCAGTGCTAGAGTCGGGGGGGGCGCGTTCAGTCCTGGCTACACCTTC.

In its sample, this clonotype was seen many times. This sequence joins TRBV9 and TRBJ1-4; D gene uncertain. Germline V gene lookup returns CDR1 SGDLS and CDR2 YYNGEE. Trimming shortened V by 3 bases and J by 0 bases, and 6 bases separated the two germline ends. This CDR3 spans 14 amino acids. The CDR3 sequence: CASSATTTNEKLFF. CDR3 in DNA: TGTGCCAGCAGCGCGACAACAACTAATGAAAAACTGTTTTTT.

CDR3 DNA: TGCGCCAGCAGCATGCAGGGAGGGCCTGAGACCCAGTACTTC. The encoded protein is CASSMQGGPETQYF. The V gene is TRBV5-1, the J gene TRBJ2-5; 7 bases agree with TRBD2. Germline V lookup: CDR1 SGHRS, CDR2 YFSETQ. The trim removed 4 bases at V and 5 bases at J, leaving 8 bases unmatched. This CDR3 has 14 amino acids.

This clonotype was counted at least ten times. The chain has TRBV10-3 and TRBJ2-5, with D hard to call. The CDR3 consists of 13 residues. Trimming left V 0 bases short and J 2 bases short, with 4 bases between. Germline V gene data show CDR1 as ENHRY and CDR2 as SYGVKD. CDR3 DNA sequence: TGTGCCATCAGTGAGTCACAGCAAGAGACCCAGTACTTC. Protein sequence: CAISESQQETQYF.

The table lists this clonotype with a few counts. V usage is TRBV19 and J usage is TRBJ2-7; the D gene could be TRBD1 or TRBD2 (5 bases each). There are 14 residues in the CDR3. V was shortened by 3 bases and J by 6 bases, with 15 bases between the two germline ends. CDR1 is LNHDA, CDR2 SQIVND, per germline (reference sequence). The CDR3 is CASSIGAPSPEQYF. As DNA, the CDR3 is TGTGCCAGTAGTATCGGGGCCCCCTCCCCCGAGCAGTACTTC.

With regard to this clonotype: Since a much larger clone is just one base distant, this may be a read error. The rearrangement uses TRBV29-1 and TRBJ1-1; D uncertain. The CDR3 consists of 11 residues. CDR1 SQVTM and CDR2 ANQGSEA come from the germline V gene. V was cut by 3 bases and J by 3 bases, with 5 bases left in between. The CDR3, as DNA: TGCAGCGTTGAGTCGGACACTGAAGCTTTCTTT. It yields the protein CSVESDTEAFF.